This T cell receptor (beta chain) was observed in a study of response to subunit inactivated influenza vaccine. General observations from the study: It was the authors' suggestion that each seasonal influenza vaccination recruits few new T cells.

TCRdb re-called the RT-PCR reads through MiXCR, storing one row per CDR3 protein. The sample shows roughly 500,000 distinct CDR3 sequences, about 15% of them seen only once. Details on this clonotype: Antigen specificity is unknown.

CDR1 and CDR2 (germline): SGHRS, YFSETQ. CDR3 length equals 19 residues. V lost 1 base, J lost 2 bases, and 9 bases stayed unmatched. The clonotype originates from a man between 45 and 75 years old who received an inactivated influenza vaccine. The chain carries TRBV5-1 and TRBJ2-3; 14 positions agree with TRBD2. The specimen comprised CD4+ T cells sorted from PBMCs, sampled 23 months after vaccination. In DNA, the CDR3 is TGCGCCAGCAGCTTGCGGGGACTAGCGGGAGCGGGTTCCACAGATACGCAGTATTTT. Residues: CASSLRGLAGAGSTDTQYF.